A single T cell receptor beta chain is shown here with its context. Its target is not known. One junction end does not reproduce the germline sequence, and a read error may be involved. The table came from immunoSEQ multiplex PCR; TCRdb's copy has only in-frame clones and leaves some out. The profile shows about 90,000 clones, more than 70% of them singletons. This sample is drawn from a study of OX40 agonist ivuxolimab in advanced cancers. Study at large: Ivuxolimab, which patients received intravenously every 2 weeks, was dosed at 0.01 to 10 mg/kg.

Overall study results and limits: Expanded clones belonging to CD8+ T cells outnumbered, on average, those of CD4+.

The V gene's germline CDR1 is SSHAT and CDR2 FNYEAQ (reference sequence). The CDR3 covers 17 residues. The sequence was collected from an adult with an advanced solid tumor such as melanoma, head and neck, liver or kidney cancer. Specimen: CD4+ or CD8+ T cells sorted from blood, collected in a trial of the OX40 agonist ivuxolimab. The J gene is TRBJ2-5, the V gene TRBV7-7; D might be TRBD1 (6 bases). The CDR3 sequence: CASSLGVGGTSGETQYF. The CDR3 nucleotides read TGTGCTAGCAGCTTAGGTGTAGGGGGTACCTCTGGAGAGACCCAGTACTTC.